This T cell receptor beta chain was sequenced in a study of blood T cell repertoires in COVID-19. This CDR3 comprises 14 residues. Trimming removed 0 bases from V and 7 bases from J, with 16 bases in between. CDR1 and CDR2 (germline): GTSNPN, SVGIG (reference sequence). In the study's own analysis: Estimated nucleated cell counts came from reference gene primer amplification. Measured with immunoSEQ multiplex PCR; TCRdb has only the in-frame clones, and not every one. V, J and clone size derive from that table, while D and trimming were established from the DNA sequence. This sample yields 120,000 to 150,000 clones, of which 87% are seen a single time; around 38% belongs to the top ten.

The sequence was obtained from a man in his fifties who had recovered from COVID-19. Sequenced material: peripheral blood. This chain joins TRBV30 and TRBJ2-7; D possibly corresponds to TRBD1 (6 bases). The CDR3 sequence: CAWSVGQGTSEQYF. CDR3 nucleotides: TGTGCCTGGAGTGTAGGGCAGGGGACGAGTGAGCAGTACTTC.